Given below is one T cell receptor beta chain in context. What it binds is unknown. The RNA input was 0.5 to 1 ug, and it was reverse transcribed with random hexamers. The authors amplified TCR beta CDR3 across 54 Vbeta and 13 Jbeta using immunoSEQ multiplex PCR. TCRdb passed the immunoSEQ multiplex PCR reads through MiXCR, listing each CDR3 protein once. In the table there are 150,000 to 200,000 distinct CDR3 sequences, around 94% of which are singletons. The source of the sample is a study of CD8 T cells in Susac syndrome. Study information: There were five or six sequenced Susac syndrome patients with active disease and about 8 in remission.

Findings and caveats of the study: CD4+ repertoires of Susac syndrome patients lacked detectable clonal expansion.

This TCR was recovered from a human donor with Susac syndrome. Input material: CD4+ T cells from PBMCs.

CDR3 region: CSARVWDRGSDSGNTIYF. CDR3 in DNA: TGCAGTGCTAGAGTGTGGGACAGGGGCTCGGACTCTGGAAACACCATATATTTT. This chain joins TRBV20-1 and TRBJ1-3; TRBD1 agrees at 10 bases. Germline V lookup: CDR1 DFQATT, CDR2 SNEGSKA (reference sequence). The V segment lost 1 base and the J segment 0 bases; nucleotides outside the gene matches: 9. This CDR3 region has 18 residues.